This T cell receptor (beta chain) is from a study of blood T cells in healthy people across ages. Findings of the study overall: Long-lived donors carried more naive CD4+ cells and greater diversity than aged donors. Estimates of diversity drawn from one million T cells were considered underestimates.

With respect to this clonotype: The antigen remains undetermined.

From germline, CDR1 is SGHTA and CDR2 FQGNSA. The CDR3 consists of 15 residues. V lost 3 bases and J 0 bases, leaving 9 bases between the germline ends. Per sample, no less than 6 micrograms of total RNA were extracted. A second PCR of roughly 6 to 12 cycles used a sample-barcoded 5' primer and a J-beta primer mix. A template-switch adaptor that had 12 random nucleotides put a tag on each cDNA molecule. TCRdb re-called the 5' RACE reads through MiXCR, storing one row per CDR3 protein. The sample records roughly 1.7 million distinct CDR3 sequences, almost 35% being singletons. The sequenced material came from blood. The TCR comes from a woman aged 25 to 45 in good health. The genes are TRBV7-2 and TRBJ2-1; D remains unclear. The CDR3 bases are TGTGCCAGCAGCTTTGTGATAAGCTCCTACAATGAGCAGTTCTTC. Protein product: CASSFVISSYNEQFF.